Following are 29 T cell receptor beta chains from one sample sequenced in a study of blood T cell repertoires in COVID-19 (dated by TCRdb to 2020 to 2021). Preparation of the library involved the immunoSEQ multiplex PCR assay. TCRdb holds this immuneACCESS table with in-frame rearrangements only. Some clones are missing; in checked studies, unresolved V genes explain under half, and the rest has no known cause. The sample yields 95,000 to 100,000 clones; around 84% were counted once. The ten largest clonotypes hold approximately 2% of the sample. Specimen: peripheral blood. All receptors derive from a woman aged 70-85 years with active or convalescent COVID-19.

This chain uses TRBV24-1 with TRBJ2-2; 7 bases line up with TRBD2. The CDR3 runs 15 residues. The trim removed 4 bases at V and 4 bases at J, leaving 5 bases unmatched. The germline gives CDR1 KGHDR, CDR2 SFDVKD. CDR3 bases: TGTGCCACCAGTGAGCGGGGGTCCGTCACCGGGGAGCTGTTTTTT. Translated: CATSERGSVTGELFF.

The rearrangement links TRBV28 to TRBJ2-1, with TRBD2 matching over 13 bases. Germline V lookup: CDR1 MDHEN, CDR2 SYDVKM. The CDR3 is made up of 14 amino acids. After removal of 6 bases from V and 9 bases from J, the junction contained 5 bases not matched to a gene. The CDR3 protein is CASRETSGRVEQFF. As DNA, the CDR3 is TGTGCCAGCAGAGAAACTAGCGGGAGGGTTGAGCAGTTCTTC.

This chain connects TRBV28 to TRBJ2-7; 8 bases are a match to TRBD2. V shed 6 bases and J 3 bases; nucleotides not matched to a gene: 13. The germline V gene encodes CDR1 MDHEN and CDR2 SYDVKM. CDR3 size: 16 residues. The CDR3 coding sequence is TGTGCCAGCAGCTCCCCACCCCGGACTAGCAGCTACGAGCAGTACTTC. Translating gives CASSSPPRTSSYEQYF.

The genes are TRBV6-5 and TRBJ1-1; D might be TRBD1 (6 bases). The CDR3 contains 13 residues. The V end was cut by 6 bases, the J end by 4 bases, with 12 bases between. Per germline, CDR1 MNHEY and CDR2 SVGAGI. The CDR3 DNA is TGTGCCAGCAGCTTCGCAGGGGCCACTGAAGCTTTCTTT. It specifies CASSFAGATEAFF.

The chain recombines TRBV28 with TRBJ2-1; 9 bases match TRBD2. Trimming cost V 7 bases and J 9 bases; bases outside gene matches: 7. This CDR3 contains 13 residues. Germline assignment: CDR1 MDHEN and CDR2 SYDVKM. The CDR3 bases are TGTGCCAGCATCCCGACTAGCGGAATTGAGCAGTTCTTC. This codes for CASIPTSGIEQFF.

The rearrangement uses TRBV28 and TRBJ1-2; D may be TRBD1 (6 bases). Germline assignment: CDR1 MDHEN and CDR2 SYDVKM. V was cut by 3 bases and J by 3 bases, with 11 bases left in between. The length of the CDR3 is 14 residues. CDR3 loop: CASSFGGGDYGYTF. DNA for the CDR3: TGTGCCAGCAGTTTTGGTGGGGGCGACTATGGCTACACCTTC.

The genes are TRBV28 and TRBJ1-2, with TRBD1 matching 12 bases. Germline V gene data show CDR1 as MDHEN and CDR2 as SYDVKM. CDR3 size: 16 residues. The J segment lost 4 bases and the V segment lost 5 bases, leaving 8 bases of the junction unmatched. CDR3 nucleotide sequence: TGTGCCAGCAGTGCCTCCGGGACAGGGGGCATCTATGGCTACACCTTC. It codes for CASSASGTGGIYGYTF.

V and J are TRBV6-5 and TRBJ1-5; TRBD1 might be the D (5 bases). V lost 6 bases to trimming and J lost 0 bases, with 12 bases between them. This CDR3 is built from 15 residues. Germline loops: CDR1 MNHEY, CDR2 SVGAGI. DNA of the CDR3: TGTGCCAGCAGCCTTACGACAGATAGCAATCAGCCCCAGCATTTT. It encodes CASSLTTDSNQPQHF.

The V and J genes are TRBV19 and TRBJ2-4, with TRBD1 as a possible D gene (5 bases). Trimming removed 4 bases at V and 0 bases at J, with 7 bases between. Germline assignment: CDR1 LNHDA and CDR2 SQIVND (reference sequence). The length of the CDR3 is 14 residues. CDR3 DNA: TGTGCCAGTAGTAACAGGCTAGCCAAAAACATTCAGTACTTC. It encodes CASSNRLAKNIQYF.

The J gene is TRBJ1-2, the V gene TRBV9; 7 bases map to TRBD1. Germline CDR1 is SGDLS and CDR2 is YYNGEE. This CDR3 has 13 residues. J lost 5 bases, V lost 3 bases, and 4 bases had no gene match. The CDR3, as DNA: TGTGCCAGCAGCGCCGGGACAGTATATGGCTACACCTTC. It specifies CASSAGTVYGYTF.

This clone showed up just once. The V gene is TRBV6-2 or TRBV6-3, the J gene TRBJ1-2; tentatively, D is TRBD1 (5 bases). From germline, CDR1 is MNHEY and CDR2 SVGEGT. V was pared by 6 bases and J by 0 bases, with 17 bases between. CDR3 length equals 16 residues. The DNA for the CDR3 is TGTGCCAGCAGCCGGACCGTTGGAGGGGCTAACTATGGCTACACCTTC. Its protein product is CASSRTVGGANYGYTF.

The chain carries TRBV29-1 and TRBJ1-2; the match to TRBD1 covers 12 bases. The CDR3 length is 15 residues. V gave up 5 bases and J gave up 4 bases; unmatched junction bases: 8. The V gene's germline CDR1 is SQVTM and CDR2 ANQGSEA. CDR3 sequence: CSVTGTGGAFYGYTF. The DNA for the CDR3 is TGCAGCGTTACCGGGACAGGGGGCGCTTTCTATGGCTACACCTTC.

The chain is built from TRBV25-1 and TRBJ1-1, with D tentatively TRBD1 (5 bases). The CDR3 totals 15 residues. Germline CDR1 MGHDK, CDR2 SYGVNS. The ends were cut back, 3 bases at V and 1 base at J, with 12 bases in the middle. CDR3 in amino acids: CASSDPQGPNTEAFF. The CDR3 DNA reads as TGTGCCAGCAGTGACCCCCAGGGCCCGAACACTGAAGCTTTCTTT.

The chain employs TRBV4-3 and TRBJ2-1; 7 positions match TRBD2. CDR1 and CDR2 (germline): LGHNA, YSLEER. V lost 0 bases, J lost 8 bases, and 4 bases stayed unmatched. The CDR3 contains 14 residues. CDR3 sequence reads: CASSQEVGGYEQFF. The CDR3 region has the DNA TGCGCCAGCAGCCAAGAGGTGGGAGGGTATGAGCAGTTCTTC.

The chain uses TRBV28 and TRBJ1-4; 7 nucleotides align to TRBD1. Germline V CDR1 and CDR2: MDHEN, SYDVKM. V gave up 6 bases and J gave up 8 bases; unmatched junction bases: 6. This CDR3 has 13 residues. In nucleotides, the CDR3 is TGTGCCAGCAGGATGGAGGACAGGGAAAAACTGTTTTTT. Translating it yields CASRMEDREKLFF.

The rearrangement uses TRBV6-5 and TRBJ1-6; D not certain. The CDR3 runs to 12 residues. Germline assignment: CDR1 MNHEY and CDR2 SVGAGI. Trimming cost V 7 bases and J 7 bases, with 8 bases left between them. CDR3 protein: CASTGSNSPLHF. CDR3 nucleotide sequence: TGTGCCAGCACCGGGTCCAATTCACCCCTCCACTTT.

The chain is built from TRBV11-2 and TRBJ2-1, with 9 bases identical to TRBD2. There are 18 residues in the CDR3. Trimming at V came to 0 bases and at J to 0 bases, leaving 6 bases not matched to a gene. From germline, CDR1 is SGHAT and CDR2 FQNNGV. The CDR3 DNA follows: TGTGCCAGCAGCTTAGATGGGCTAGCGGGACCCTCCTACAATGAGCAGTTCTTC. It translates to CASSLDGLAGPSYNEQFF. Drawing the rest from reference TRBV11-2 and TRBJ2-1, the complete variable domain is EAGVAQSPRYKIIEKRQSVAFWCNPISGHATLYWYQQILGQGPKLLIQFQNNGVVDDSQLPKDRFSAERLKGVDSTLKIQPAKLEDSAVYLCASSLDGLAGPSYNEQFFGPGTRLTVL.

CDR3 coding DNA: TGTGCCAGCAGCCCAAATGCAGGTGCAATCTCTGGGGCCAACGTCCTGACTTTC. Translation gives CASSPNAGAISGANVLTF. V and J are TRBV7-9 and TRBJ2-6; D unclear. Germline V gene sequence: CDR1 SEHNR, CDR2 FQNEAQ (reference sequence). The CDR3 sequence is 18 residues long. V dropped 5 bases and J dropped 0 bases, with 17 bases sitting between them.

The chain uses TRBV5-1 and TRBJ2-7, with D maybe TRBD1 (6 bases). Germline CDR1 is SGHRS and CDR2 is YFSETQ. V gave up 0 bases and J gave up 2 bases, with 12 bases separating them. The CDR3 contains 15 residues. The CDR3 region has the DNA TGCGCCAGCAGCTTGGCCGCCAGGGGAACCTACGAGCAGTACTTC. Translating it yields CASSLAARGTYEQYF.

V usage is TRBV29-1 and J usage is TRBJ1-2; TRBD1 matches at 9 bases. Trimming cost V 7 bases and J 2 bases; bases outside gene matches: 5. The CDR3 covers 13 residues. Germline V gene lookup returns CDR1 SQVTM and CDR2 ANQGSEA. In DNA, the CDR3 is TGCAGCGCTCGGGACAGGGTAAACTATGGCTACACCTTC. Amino acids: CSARDRVNYGYTF.

This clone was observed a few times. The genes are TRBV18 and TRBJ1-5, with D hard to call. There are 13 residues in the CDR3. Germline CDR1 KGHSH, CDR2 LQKENI. V gave up 3 bases and J gave up 4 bases, with 7 bases separating them. The CDR3 DNA reads as TGTGCCAGCTCACCGCTAGCTAATCAGCCCCAGCATTTT. This codes for CASSPLANQPQHF.

The chain is built from TRBV5-1 and TRBJ2-2; possible D gene TRBD1, 5 bases. V lost 1 base to trimming and J lost 3 bases, with 10 bases between them. The CDR3 has 15 amino acids. The germline V gene has CDR1 SGHRS and CDR2 YFSETQ. In DNA form, the CDR3 reads TGCGCCAGCAGCTTGATGCGACAGTACACCGGGGAGCTGTTTTTT. It encodes CASSLMRQYTGELFF.

The chain couples TRBV6-2 or TRBV6-3 to TRBJ1-2; 8 bases line up with TRBD1. Germline V gene lookup returns CDR1 MNHEY and CDR2 SVGEGT. This CDR3 is 15 amino acids long. V was pared by 2 bases and J by 6 bases, with 8 bases of the junction left unmatched. The CDR3, as DNA: TGTGCCAGCAGTTACCGGGGACAGGCGCGGGATGGCTACACCTTC. Its translation: CASSYRGQARDGYTF.

The rearrangement joins TRBV10-3 to TRBJ1-1; D is possibly TRBD1 (5 bases). The CDR3 extends over 17 amino acids. CDR1 is ENHRY and CDR2 is SYGVKD in the germline V gene. V was cut by 0 bases and J by 0 bases, with 14 bases left in between. The CDR3 nucleotides read TGTGCCATCAGTGAGTCAATGTGGGGGGTCGTGAACACTGAAGCTTTCTTT. This gives the protein CAISESMWGVVNTEAFF.

This clone was detected once. CDR3: CASSLVGLSYEQYF. The CDR3 DNA reads TGTGCCAGCAGCTTAGTCGGACTCTCCTACGAGCAGTACTTC. This sequence joins TRBV11-2 and TRBJ2-7; TRBD2 is a possible D gene (5 bases). This CDR3 is 14 amino acids long. Germline CDR1 SGHAT, CDR2 FQNNGV. Trimming removed 1 base at V and 0 bases at J, with 7 bases between. The full variable domain, completed using reference TRBV11-2 and TRBJ2-7, is EAGVAQSPRYKIIEKRQSVAFWCNPISGHATLYWYQQILGQGPKLLIQFQNNGVVDDSQLPKDRFSAERLKGVDSTLKIQPAKLEDSAVYLCASSLVGLSYEQYFGPGTRLTVT.

J is TRBJ1-2 and V is TRBV5-4; TRBD1 might be the D (5 bases). Germline CDR1 SGHNT, CDR2 YYREEE (reference sequence). CDR3 length: 15 amino acids. V lost 4 bases and J lost 3, with 16 bases in between. The CDR3 DNA is TGTGCCAGCAGCCCCGACCAGGGACTGGACTATGGCTACACCTTC. It is translated as CASSPDQGLDYGYTF.

V gene TRBV28 combines with J gene TRBJ1-4, with D unclear. V gave up 4 bases and J gave up 7 bases, with 16 bases separating them. The CDR3 loop spans 15 amino acids. Germline CDR1 reads MDHEN; CDR2 reads SYDVKM. The CDR3 DNA sequence: TGTGCCAGCAGTTACGAGGGAGGTCTGGGTGAAAAACTGTTTTTT. Residues: CASSYEGGLGEKLFF.

This rearrangement joins TRBV5-5 to TRBJ2-3, with 8 positions matching TRBD1. The length of the CDR3 is 15 residues. The V segment lost 4 bases and the J segment 4 bases; nucleotides outside the gene matches: 8. Germline V gene data show CDR1 as SGHKS and CDR2 as YYEKEE (reference sequence). The CDR3 region is CASSQRTGRADTQYF. For the CDR3, the DNA is TGTGCCAGCAGCCAGCGGACAGGGCGCGCAGATACGCAGTATTTT.

V usage is TRBV11-2 and J usage is TRBJ1-2, with 7 bases lining up with TRBD1. This CDR3 has 12 amino acids. Losses at the gene ends were 6 bases for V and 8 bases for J; bases not matched to a gene: 6. Germline V CDR1 and CDR2: SGHAT, FQNNGV. DNA for the CDR3: TGTGCCAGCAGAGCGATAGGGGGCGGCTACACCTTC. It encodes CASRAIGGGYTF. The whole variable domain, remainder taken from reference TRBV11-2 and TRBJ1-2, is EAGVAQSPRYKIIEKRQSVAFWCNPISGHATLYWYQQILGQGPKLLIQFQNNGVVDDSQLPKDRFSAERLKGVDSTLKIQPAKLEDSAVYLCASRAIGGGYTFGSGTRLTVV.